A single TCR beta chain is shown here with its context. Its antigen is currently unknown. PCR involved 60 Vbeta and 13 Jbeta primers. Clones were sequenced by immunoSEQ multiplex PCR, and TCRdb holds only the in-frame ones, with some missing. The sample carries 150,000 to 250,000 clones, roughly 85% recorded once. The data belong to a study of cytomegalovirus exposure and HLA in healthy donors. V shed 7 bases, J shed 13 bases, and the junction held 11 bases outside the gene matches. CDR3 length: 12 amino acids. CDR1 MDHEN and CDR2 SYDVKM come from the germline V gene. General study findings and limits: Later, TCR association rates were found to vary by HLA locus, highest for DRB1 and lowest for HLA-C.

The TCR comes from a woman between 45 and 65 years old in good health and CMV-seronegative. The rearrangement joins TRBV28 to TRBJ1-2; 8 bases line up with TRBD1. The sample comprised PBMCs. The CDR3 DNA reads as TGTGCCAGCACGGCCGGGACAGGTGTCAGCACCTTC. It translates to CASTAGTGVSTF.